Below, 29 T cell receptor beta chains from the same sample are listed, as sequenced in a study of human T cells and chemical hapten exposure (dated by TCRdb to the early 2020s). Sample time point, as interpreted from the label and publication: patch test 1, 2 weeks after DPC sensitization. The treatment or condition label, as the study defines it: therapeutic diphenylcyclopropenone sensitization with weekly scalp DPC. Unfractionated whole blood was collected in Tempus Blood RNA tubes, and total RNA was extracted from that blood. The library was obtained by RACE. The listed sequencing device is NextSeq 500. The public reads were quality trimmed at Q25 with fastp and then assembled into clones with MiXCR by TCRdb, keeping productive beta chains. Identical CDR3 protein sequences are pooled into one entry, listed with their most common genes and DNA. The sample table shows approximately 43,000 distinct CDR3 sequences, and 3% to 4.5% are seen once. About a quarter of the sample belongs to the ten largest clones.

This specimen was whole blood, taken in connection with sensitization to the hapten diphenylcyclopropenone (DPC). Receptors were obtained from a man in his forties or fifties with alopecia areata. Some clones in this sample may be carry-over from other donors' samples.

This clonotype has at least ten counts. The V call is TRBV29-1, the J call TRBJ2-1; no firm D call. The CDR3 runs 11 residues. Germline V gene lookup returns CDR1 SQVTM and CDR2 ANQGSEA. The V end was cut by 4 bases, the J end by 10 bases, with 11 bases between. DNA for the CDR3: TGCAGCGTTGCCACGCGAGAAGAGCAGTTCTTC. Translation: CSVATREEQFF.

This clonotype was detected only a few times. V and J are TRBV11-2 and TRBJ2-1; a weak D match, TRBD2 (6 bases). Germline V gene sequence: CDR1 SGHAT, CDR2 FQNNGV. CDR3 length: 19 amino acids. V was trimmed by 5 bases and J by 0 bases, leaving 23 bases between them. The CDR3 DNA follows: TGTGCCAGCAGCGTTCGTGGAACTAGCAGCCCTTTCTCCTACAATGAGCAGTTCTTC. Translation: CASSVRGTSSPFSYNEQFF.

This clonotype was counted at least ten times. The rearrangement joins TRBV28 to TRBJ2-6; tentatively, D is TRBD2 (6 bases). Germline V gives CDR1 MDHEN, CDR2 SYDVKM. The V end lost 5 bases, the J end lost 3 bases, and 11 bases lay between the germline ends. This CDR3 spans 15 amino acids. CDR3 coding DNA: TGTGCCAGCAGTGGCGGAGGGGTTGGGGCCAACGTCCTGACTTTC. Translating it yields CASSGGGVGANVLTF. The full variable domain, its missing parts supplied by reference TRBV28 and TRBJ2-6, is DVKVTQSSRYLVKRTGEKVFLECVQDMDHENMFWYRQDPGLGLRLIYFSYDVKMKEKGDIPEGYSVSREKKERFSLILESASTNQTSMYLCASSGGGVGANVLTFGAGSRLTVL.

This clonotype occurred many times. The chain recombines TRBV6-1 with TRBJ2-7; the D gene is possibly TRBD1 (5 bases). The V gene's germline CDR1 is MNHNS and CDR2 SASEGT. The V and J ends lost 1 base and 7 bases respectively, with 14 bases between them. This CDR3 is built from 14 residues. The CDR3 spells CASSEGAGLEEQYF. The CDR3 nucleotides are TGTGCCAGCAGTGAAGGTGCAGGGTTGGAGGAGCAGTACTTC.

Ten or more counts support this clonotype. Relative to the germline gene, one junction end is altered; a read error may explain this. DNA of the CDR3: TGTGCCAGCAGTTCCCCCCGGGACAGGGAACTCTTC. Protein sequence: CASSSPRDRELF. This chain links TRBV6-5 with TRBJ2-1; 9 bases fit TRBD1. Germline CDR1 MNHEY, CDR2 SVGAGI. This CDR3 contains 12 residues.

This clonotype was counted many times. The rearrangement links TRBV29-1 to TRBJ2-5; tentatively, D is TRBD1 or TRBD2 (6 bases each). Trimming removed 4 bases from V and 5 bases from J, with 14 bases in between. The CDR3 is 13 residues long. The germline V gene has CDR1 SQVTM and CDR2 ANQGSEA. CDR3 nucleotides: TGCAGCGTTGGACGGGCCGGGGGCGAGACCCAGTACTTC. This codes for CSVGRAGGETQYF.

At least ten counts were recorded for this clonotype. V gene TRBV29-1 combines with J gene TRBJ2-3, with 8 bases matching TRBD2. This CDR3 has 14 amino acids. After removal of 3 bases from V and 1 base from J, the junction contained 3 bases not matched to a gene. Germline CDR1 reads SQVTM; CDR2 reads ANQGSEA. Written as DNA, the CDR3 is TGCAGCGTTGAGAGCGGGGGAGGCACAGATACGCAGTATTTT. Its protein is CSVESGGGTDTQYF.

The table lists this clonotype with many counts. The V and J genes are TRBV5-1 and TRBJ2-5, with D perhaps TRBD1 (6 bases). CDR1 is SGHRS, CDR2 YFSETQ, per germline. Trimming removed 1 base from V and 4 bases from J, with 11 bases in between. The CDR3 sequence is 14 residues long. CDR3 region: CASSLTGTGETQYF. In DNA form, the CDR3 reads TGCGCCAGCAGCTTGACAGGGACCGGAGAGACCCAGTACTTC.

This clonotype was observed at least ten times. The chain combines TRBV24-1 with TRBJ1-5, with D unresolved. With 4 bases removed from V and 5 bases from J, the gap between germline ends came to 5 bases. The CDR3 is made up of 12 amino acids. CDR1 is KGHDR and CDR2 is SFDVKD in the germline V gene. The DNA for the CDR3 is TGTGCCACCAGTGAATCTGATCAGCCCCAGCATTTT. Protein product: CATSESDQPQHF.

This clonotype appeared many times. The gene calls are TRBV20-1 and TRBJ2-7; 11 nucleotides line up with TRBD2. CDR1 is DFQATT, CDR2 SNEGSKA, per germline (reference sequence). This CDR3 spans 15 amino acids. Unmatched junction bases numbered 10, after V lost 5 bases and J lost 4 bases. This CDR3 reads CSAHHPGTSGYEQYF. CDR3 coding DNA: TGCAGTGCTCATCACCCCGGGACTAGCGGTTACGAGCAGTACTTC.

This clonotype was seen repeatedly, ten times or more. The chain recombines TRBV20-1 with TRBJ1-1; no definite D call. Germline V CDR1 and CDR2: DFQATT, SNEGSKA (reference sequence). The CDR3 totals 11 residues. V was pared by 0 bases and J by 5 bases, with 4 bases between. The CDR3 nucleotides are TGCAGTGCTAGAGATATGACTGAAGCTTTCTTT. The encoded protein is CSARDMTEAFF.

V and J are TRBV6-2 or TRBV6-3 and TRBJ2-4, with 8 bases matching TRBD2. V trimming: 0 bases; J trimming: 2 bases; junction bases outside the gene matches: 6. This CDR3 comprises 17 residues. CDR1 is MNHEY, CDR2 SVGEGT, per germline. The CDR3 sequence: CASSYSPTSVTKNIQYF. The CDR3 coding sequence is TGTGCCAGCAGTTACTCGCCGACTAGCGTGACCAAAAACATTCAGTACTTC.

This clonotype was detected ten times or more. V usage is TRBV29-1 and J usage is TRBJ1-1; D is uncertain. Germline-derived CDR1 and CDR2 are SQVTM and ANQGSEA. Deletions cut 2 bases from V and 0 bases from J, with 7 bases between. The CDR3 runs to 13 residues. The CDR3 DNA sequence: TGCAGCGTTGAAATACAGTTGAACACTGAAGCTTTCTTT. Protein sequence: CSVEIQLNTEAFF.

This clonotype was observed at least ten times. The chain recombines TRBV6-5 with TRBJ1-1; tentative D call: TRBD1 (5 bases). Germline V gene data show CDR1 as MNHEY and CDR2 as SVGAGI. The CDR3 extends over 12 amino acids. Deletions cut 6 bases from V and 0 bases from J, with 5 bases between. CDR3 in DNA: TGTGCCAGCAGGACAGTGAACACTGAAGCTTTCTTT. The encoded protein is CASRTVNTEAFF.

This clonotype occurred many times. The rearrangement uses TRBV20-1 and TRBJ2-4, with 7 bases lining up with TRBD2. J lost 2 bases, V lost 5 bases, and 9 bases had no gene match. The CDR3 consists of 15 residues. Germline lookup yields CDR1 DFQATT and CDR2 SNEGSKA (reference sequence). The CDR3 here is CSAPDAGVTKNIQYF. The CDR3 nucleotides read TGCAGTGCTCCCGACGCGGGAGTTACCAAAAACATTCAGTACTTC.

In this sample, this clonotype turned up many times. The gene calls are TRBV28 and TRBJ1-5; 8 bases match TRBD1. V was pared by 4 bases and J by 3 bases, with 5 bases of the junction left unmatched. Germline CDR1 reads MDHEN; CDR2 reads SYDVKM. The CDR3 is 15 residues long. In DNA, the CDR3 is TGTGCCAGCAGTTCGGGACAGGCGTCCAATCAGCCCCAGCATTTT. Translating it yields CASSSGQASNQPQHF. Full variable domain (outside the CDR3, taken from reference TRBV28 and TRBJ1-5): DVKVTQSSRYLVKRTGEKVFLECVQDMDHENMFWYRQDPGLGLRLIYFSYDVKMKEKGDIPEGYSVSREKKERFSLILESASTNQTSMYLCASSSGQASNQPQHFGDGTRLSIL.

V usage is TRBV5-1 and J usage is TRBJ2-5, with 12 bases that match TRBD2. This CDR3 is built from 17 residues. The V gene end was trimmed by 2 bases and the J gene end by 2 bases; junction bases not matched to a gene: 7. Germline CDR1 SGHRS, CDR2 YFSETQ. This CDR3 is CASSFIGTSGPQETQYF. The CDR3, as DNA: TGCGCCAGCAGCTTCATCGGGACTAGCGGGCCGCAAGAGACCCAGTACTTC.

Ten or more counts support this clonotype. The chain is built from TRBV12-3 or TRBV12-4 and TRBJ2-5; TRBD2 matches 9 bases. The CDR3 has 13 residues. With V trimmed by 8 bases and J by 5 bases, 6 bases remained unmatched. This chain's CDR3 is CASGGRVGETQYF. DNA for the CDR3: TGTGCCAGCGGCGGGAGGGTCGGGGAGACCCAGTACTTC.

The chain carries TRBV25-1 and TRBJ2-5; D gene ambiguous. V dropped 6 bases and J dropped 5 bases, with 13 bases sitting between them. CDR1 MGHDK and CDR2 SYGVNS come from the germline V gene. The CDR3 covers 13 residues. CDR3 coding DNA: TGTGCCAGCAGCGCTAAGTCTGGGGAGACCCAGTACTTC. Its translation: CASSAKSGETQYF.

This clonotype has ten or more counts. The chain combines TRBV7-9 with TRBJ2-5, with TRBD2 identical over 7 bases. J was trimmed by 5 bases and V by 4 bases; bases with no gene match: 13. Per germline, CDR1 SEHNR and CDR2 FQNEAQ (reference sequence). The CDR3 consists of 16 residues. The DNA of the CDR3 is TGTGCCAGCAGCTCCTTGGGGGGAGGGCCTCTGGAGACCCAGTACTTC. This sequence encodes CASSSLGGGPLETQYF.

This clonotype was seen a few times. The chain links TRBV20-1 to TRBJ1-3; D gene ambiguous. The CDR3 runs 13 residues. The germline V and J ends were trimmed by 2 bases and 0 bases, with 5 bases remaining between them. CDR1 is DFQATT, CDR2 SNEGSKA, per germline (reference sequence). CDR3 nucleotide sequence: TGCAGTGCTAGACCGAGCTCTGGAAACACCATATATTTT. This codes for CSARPSSGNTIYF.

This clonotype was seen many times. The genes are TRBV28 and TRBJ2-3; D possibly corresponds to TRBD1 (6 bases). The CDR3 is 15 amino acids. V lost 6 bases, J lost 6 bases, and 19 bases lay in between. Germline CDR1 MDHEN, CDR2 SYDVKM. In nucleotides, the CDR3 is TGTGCCAGCAGCCCCAGGGACAACTGGGCGGATACGCAGTATTTT. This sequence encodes CASSPRDNWADTQYF.

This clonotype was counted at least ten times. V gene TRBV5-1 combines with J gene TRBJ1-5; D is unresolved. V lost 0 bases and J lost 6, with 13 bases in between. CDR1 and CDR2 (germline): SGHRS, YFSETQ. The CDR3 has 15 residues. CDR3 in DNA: TGCGCCAGCAGCTTGGACAACCCATCAGCTCAGCCCCAGCATTTT. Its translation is CASSLDNPSAQPQHF.

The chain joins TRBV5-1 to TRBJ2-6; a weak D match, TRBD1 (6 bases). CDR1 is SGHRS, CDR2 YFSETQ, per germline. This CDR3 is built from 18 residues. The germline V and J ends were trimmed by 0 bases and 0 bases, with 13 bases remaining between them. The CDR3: CASSLGPGQSSGANVLTF. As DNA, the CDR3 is TGCGCCAGCAGCTTGGGTCCGGGACAAAGCTCTGGGGCCAACGTCCTGACTTTC.

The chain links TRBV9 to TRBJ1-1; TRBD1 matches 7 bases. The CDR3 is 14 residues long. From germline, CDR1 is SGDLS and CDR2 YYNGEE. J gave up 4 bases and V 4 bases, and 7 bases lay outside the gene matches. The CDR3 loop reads CASSQRQGLTEAFF. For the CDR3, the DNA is TGTGCCAGCAGCCAAAGACAGGGTCTCACTGAAGCTTTCTTT.

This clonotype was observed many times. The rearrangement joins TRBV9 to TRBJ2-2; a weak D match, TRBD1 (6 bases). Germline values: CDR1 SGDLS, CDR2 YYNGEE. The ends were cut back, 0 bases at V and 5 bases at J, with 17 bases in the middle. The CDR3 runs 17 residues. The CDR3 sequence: CASSVGGQGRFTGELFF. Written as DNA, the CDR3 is TGTGCCAGCAGCGTAGGGGGGCAGGGGCGGTTTACCGGGGAGCTGTTTTTT.

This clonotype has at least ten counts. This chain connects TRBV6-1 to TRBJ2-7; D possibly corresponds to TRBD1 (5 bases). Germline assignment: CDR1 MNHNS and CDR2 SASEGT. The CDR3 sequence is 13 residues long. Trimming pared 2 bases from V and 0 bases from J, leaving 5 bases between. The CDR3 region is CASSERGSYEQYF. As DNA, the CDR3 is TGTGCCAGCAGTGAAAGGGGCTCCTACGAGCAGTACTTC.

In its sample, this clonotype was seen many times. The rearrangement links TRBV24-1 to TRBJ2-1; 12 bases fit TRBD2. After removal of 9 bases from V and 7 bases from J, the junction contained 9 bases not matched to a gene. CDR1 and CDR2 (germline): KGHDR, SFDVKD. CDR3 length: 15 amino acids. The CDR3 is CATAKLAGGTNEQFF. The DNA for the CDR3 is TGTGCCACCGCCAAACTAGCGGGAGGCACAAATGAGCAGTTCTTC.

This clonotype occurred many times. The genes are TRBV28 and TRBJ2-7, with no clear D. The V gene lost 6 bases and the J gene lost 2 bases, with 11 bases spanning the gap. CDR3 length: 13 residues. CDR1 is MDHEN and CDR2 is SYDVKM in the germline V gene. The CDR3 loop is CASSPGRAYEQYF. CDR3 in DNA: TGTGCCAGCAGCCCCGGTCGGGCCTACGAGCAGTACTTC.